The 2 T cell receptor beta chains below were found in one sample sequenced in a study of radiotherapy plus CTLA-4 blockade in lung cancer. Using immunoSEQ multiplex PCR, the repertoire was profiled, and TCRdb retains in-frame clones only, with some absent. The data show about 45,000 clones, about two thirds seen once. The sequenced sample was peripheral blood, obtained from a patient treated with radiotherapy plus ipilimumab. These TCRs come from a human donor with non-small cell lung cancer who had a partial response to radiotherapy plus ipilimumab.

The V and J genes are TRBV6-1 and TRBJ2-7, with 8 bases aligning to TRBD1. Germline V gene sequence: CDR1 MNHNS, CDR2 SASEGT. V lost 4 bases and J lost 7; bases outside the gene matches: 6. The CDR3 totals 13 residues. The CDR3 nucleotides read TGTGCCAGCAGTGGGGACAGGATGGGTGAGCAGTACTTC. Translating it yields CASSGDRMGEQYF.

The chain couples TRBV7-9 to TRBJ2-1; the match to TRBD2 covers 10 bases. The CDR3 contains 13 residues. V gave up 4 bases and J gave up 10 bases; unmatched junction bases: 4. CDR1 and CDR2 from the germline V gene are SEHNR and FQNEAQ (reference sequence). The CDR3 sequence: CASSSTGLAEQFF. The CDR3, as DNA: TGTGCCAGCAGCTCGACGGGACTAGCGGAGCAGTTCTTC.